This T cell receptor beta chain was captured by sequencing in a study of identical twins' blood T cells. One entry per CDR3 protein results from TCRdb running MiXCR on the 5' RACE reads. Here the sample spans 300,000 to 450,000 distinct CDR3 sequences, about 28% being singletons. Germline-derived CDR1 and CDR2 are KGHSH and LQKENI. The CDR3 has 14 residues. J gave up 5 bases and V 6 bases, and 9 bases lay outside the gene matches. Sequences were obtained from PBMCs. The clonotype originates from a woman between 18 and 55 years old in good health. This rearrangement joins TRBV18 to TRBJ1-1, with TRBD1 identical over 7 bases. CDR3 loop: CASSFGQVMTEAFF. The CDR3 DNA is TGTGCCAGCTCCTTCGGACAGGTTATGACTGAAGCTTTCTTT.